This paragraph covers one T cell receptor beta chain sequence. This record comes from a study of blood T cell repertoires in COVID-19. Overall study: COVID-19 samples, acute and convalescent, were from the United States, Italy and Spain. PBMCs, B-cell-depleted T cells, or T cells provided the cDNA or gDNA that made up the material.

Germline loops: CDR1 SGHRS, CDR2 YFSETQ. Trimming took 0 bases from V and 0 from J, leaving 12 bases between them. The CDR3 is 17 amino acids. Original handling: Reference gene primer amplification gave nucleated cell count estimates. Libraries were prepared by immunoSEQ multiplex PCR; TCRdb keeps only in-frame clonotypes and omits some of them. The V and J calls and the clone size are those of that table, but D and trimming were determined from the DNA. This sample has 90,000 to 120,000 clones, with over 80% found just once. Sequenced: peripheral blood. The chain uses TRBV5-1 and TRBJ2-2; D not resolved. The sequence was obtained from a young woman with acute or convalescent COVID-19. This CDR3 is CASSLGYEATNTGELFF. CDR3 sequence (DNA): TGCGCCAGCAGCTTGGGTTATGAGGCTACGAACACCGGGGAGCTGTTTTTT. The whole variable domain, filled in from reference TRBV5-1 and TRBJ2-2, reads KAGVTQTPRYLIKTRGQQVTLSCSPISGHRSVSWYQQTPGQGLQFLFEYFSETQRNKGNFPGRFSGRQFSNSRSEMNVSTLELGDSALYLCASSLGYEATNTGELFFGEGSRLTVL.